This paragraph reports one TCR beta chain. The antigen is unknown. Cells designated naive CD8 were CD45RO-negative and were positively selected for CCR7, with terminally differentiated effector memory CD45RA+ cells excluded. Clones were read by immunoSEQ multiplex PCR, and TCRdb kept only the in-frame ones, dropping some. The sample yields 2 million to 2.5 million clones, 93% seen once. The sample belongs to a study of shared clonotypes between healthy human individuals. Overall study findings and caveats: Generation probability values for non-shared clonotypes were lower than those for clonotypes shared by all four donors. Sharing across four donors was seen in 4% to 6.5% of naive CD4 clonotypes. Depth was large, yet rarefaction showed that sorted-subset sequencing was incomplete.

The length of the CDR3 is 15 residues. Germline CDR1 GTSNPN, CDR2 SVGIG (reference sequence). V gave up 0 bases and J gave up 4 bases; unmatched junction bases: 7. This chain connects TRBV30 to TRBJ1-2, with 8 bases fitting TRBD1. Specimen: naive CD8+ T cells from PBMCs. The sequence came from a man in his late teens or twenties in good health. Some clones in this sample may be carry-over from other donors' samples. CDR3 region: CAWSVQGGEFYGYTF. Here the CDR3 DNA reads TGTGCCTGGAGTGTACAGGGGGGGGAATTCTATGGCTACACCTTC.